One sample yielded the 2 T cell receptor beta chains listed below, sequenced in a study of T cells in Graves' hyperthyroidism and ophthalmopathy. There were TCR beta CDR3 regions amplified from RNA transcripts. The study used the HTBI primer set for a first-round RT-PCR of the TCR CDR3. TCRdb reprocessed the multiplex PCR reads with MiXCR, giving one entry per CDR3 protein. The sample contains around 760,000 distinct CDR3 sequences, roughly a third of which appear only once. Material: blood. Receptors were obtained from a middle-aged woman with Graves' hyperthyroidism.

This clonotype was seen more than once but under ten times. The CDR3 nucleotides read TGTGCCAGCAGTGAGGGAACTTCGGACAGGGGGCTTCACAATGAGCAGTTCTTC. It specifies CASSEGTSDRGLHNEQFF. V gene TRBV2 combines with J gene TRBJ2-1; 11 bases agree with TRBD1. This CDR3 contains 18 residues. In germline, CDR1 is SNHLY, CDR2 FYNNEI. Losses at the gene ends were 3 bases for V and 5 bases for J; bases not matched to a gene: 12. The entire variable domain, with the rest obtained from reference TRBV2 and TRBJ2-1, is as follows: EPEVTQTPSHQVTQMGQEVILRCVPISNHLYFYWYRQILGQKVEFLVSFYNNEISEKSEIFDDQFSVERPDGSNFTLKIRSTKLEDSAMYFCASSEGTSDRGLHNEQFFGPGTRLTVL.

The genes are TRBV12-3 or TRBV12-4 and TRBJ1-2; no firm D call. This CDR3 is built from 12 residues. The V end was cut by 2 bases, the J end by 7 bases, with 8 bases between. CDR3 amino acids: CASSLMVGGYTF. CDR3 sequence (DNA): TGTGCCAGCAGTTTAATGGTGGGTGGCTACACCTTC.